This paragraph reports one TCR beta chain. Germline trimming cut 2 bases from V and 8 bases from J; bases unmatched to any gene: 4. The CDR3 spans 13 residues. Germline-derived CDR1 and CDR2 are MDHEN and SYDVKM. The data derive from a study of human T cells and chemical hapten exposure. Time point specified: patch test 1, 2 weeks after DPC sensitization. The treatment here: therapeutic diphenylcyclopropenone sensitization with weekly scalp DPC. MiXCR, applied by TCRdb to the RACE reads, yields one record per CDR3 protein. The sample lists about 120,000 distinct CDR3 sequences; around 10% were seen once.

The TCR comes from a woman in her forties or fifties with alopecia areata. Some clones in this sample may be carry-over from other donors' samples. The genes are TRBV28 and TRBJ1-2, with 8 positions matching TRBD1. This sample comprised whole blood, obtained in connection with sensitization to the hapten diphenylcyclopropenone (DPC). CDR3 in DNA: TGTGCCAGCAGTTTACAGGGGGCGCAAGGCTACACCTTC. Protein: CASSLQGAQGYTF.